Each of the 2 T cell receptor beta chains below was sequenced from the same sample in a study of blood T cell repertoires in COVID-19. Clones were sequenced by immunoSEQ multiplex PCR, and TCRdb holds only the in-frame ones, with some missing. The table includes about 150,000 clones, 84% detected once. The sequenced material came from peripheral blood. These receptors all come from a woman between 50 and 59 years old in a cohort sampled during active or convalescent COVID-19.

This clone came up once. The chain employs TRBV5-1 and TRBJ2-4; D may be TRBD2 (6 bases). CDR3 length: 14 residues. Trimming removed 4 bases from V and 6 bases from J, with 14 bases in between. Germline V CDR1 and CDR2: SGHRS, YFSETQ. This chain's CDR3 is CASSNGGLTNIQYF. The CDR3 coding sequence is TGCGCCAGCAGCAACGGGGGATTGACAAACATTCAGTACTTC.

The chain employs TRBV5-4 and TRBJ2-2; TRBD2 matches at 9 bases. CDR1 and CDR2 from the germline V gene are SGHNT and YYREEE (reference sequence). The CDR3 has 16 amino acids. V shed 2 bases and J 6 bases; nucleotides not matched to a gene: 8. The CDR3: CASSFDSGGFPGELFF. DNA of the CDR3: TGTGCCAGCAGCTTCGATAGCGGGGGTTTCCCCGGGGAGCTGTTTTTT.